This T cell receptor beta chain was recovered during a study of shared clonotypes between healthy human individuals. Study summary: Each donor's CD4 naive and CD4 memory cells filled three plates apiece, CD8 naive two, and CD8 memory one. Overall study findings and caveats: Shared across a few donors were roughly 4.8% of the naive CD4 clonotypes.

CDR3 length equals 13 residues. The V end was cut by 7 bases, the J end by 7 bases, with 17 bases between. Per germline, CDR1 MNHEY and CDR2 SVGAGI. Clones were read by immunoSEQ multiplex PCR, and TCRdb kept only the in-frame ones, dropping some. This table has under 1,100,000 clones, around 76% appearing once. With respect to this clone: Its specificity is not known.

V is TRBV6-5 and J is TRBJ2-7, with D possibly being TRBD2 (5 bases). The receptor's source is a man between 18 and 35 years old in good health. Sequencing was carried out using memory CD4+ T cells sorted from blood. The sample's subset: CD45RA-negative fraction. The DNA for the CDR3 is TGTGCCAGCATACCCCCCGGTGGAGGAGAGCAGTACTTC. Protein sequence: CASIPPGGGEQYF.